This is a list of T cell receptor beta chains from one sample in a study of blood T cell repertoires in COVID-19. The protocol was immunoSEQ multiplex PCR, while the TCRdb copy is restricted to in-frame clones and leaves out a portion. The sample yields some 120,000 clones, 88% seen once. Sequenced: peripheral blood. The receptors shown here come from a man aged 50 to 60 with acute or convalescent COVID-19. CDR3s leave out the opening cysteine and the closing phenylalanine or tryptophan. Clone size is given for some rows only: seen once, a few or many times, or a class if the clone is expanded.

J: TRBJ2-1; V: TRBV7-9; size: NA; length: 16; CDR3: ASKRVSSGLFVYNEQF
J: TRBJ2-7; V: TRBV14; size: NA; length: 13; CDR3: ASSRIRDSPYEQY
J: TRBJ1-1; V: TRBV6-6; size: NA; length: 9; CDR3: ASTRNTEAF
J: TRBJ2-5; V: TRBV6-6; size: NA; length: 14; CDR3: ASSYSGSLPQETQY
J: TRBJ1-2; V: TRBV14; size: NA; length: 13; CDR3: ASSQERRGNYGYT
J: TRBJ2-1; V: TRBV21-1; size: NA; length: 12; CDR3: ASSPRTSRGEQF
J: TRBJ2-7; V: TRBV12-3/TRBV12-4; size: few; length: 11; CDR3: ASSRTSSYEQY
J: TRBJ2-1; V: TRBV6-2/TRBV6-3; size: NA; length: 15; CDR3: ASSYSRFTSWGNEQF
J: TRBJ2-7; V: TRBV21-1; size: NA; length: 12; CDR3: ASGAGGASYEQY
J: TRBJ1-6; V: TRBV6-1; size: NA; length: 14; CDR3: ASSGYGSSYNSPLH